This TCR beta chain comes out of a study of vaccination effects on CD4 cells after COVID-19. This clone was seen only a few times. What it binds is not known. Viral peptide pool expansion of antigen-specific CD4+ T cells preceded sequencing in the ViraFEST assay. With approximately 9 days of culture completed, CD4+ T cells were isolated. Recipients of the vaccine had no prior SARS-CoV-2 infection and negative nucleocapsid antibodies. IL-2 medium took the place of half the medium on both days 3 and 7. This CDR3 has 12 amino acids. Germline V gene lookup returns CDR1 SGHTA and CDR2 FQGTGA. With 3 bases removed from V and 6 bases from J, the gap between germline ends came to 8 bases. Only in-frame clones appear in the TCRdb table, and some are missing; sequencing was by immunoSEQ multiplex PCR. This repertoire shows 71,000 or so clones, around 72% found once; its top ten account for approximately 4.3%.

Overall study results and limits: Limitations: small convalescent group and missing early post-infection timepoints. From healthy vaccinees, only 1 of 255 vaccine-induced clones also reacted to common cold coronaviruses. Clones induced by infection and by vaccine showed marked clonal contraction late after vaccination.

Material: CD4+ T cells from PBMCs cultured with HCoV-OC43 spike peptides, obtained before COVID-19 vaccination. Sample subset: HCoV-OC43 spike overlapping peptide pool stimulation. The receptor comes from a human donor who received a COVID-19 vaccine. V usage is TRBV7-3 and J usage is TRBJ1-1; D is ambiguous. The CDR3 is CASSLGNSEAFF. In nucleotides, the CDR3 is TGTGCCAGCAGCTTGGGAAACTCTGAAGCTTTCTTT.